Included here is one T cell receptor (beta chain) sequence, with context. Its antigen remains unidentified. A read error may produce the germline difference seen at one junction end. Repertoires were generated with immunoSEQ multiplex PCR, while TCRdb's copy carries only in-frame clones and drops some. The profile shows approximately 22,000 clones, more than 75% of them singletons. Blood sampling was done at baseline, cycle 4 day 1, and cycle 7 day 1. The data derive from a study of OX40 agonist ivuxolimab in advanced cancers. General study results and limits: Clonal expansion among partial responders at 0.1-3.0 mg/kg ranked near the lowest.

This CDR3 region has 11 residues. Looked up from germline, CDR1 is MDHEN and CDR2 is SYDVKM. The genes are TRBV28 and TRBJ2-1, with 8 nucleotides matching TRBD1. The TCR originated in an adult with an advanced solid tumor such as melanoma, head and neck, liver or kidney cancer. Material: CD4+ or CD8+ T cells sorted from blood, obtained in a trial of the OX40 agonist ivuxolimab. Written as DNA, the CDR3 is TGTGCCAGCGGCGAGCTGGACAGGGAACTCTTC. Amino acids: CASGELDRELF.